The present T cell receptor (beta chain) was sequenced within a study of control samples from healthy donors and cancer patients. Germline values: CDR1 MGHDK, CDR2 SYGVNS. The CDR3 is 16 residues long. The V gene lost 3 bases and the J gene lost 4 bases, with 16 bases spanning the gap. The repertoire was sequenced with immunoSEQ multiplex PCR; TCRdb's copy has only in-frame clones and lacks some. The repertoire holds roughly 92,000 clones, with roughly nine tenths as singletons. This chain joins TRBV25-1 and TRBJ2-1; no definite D call. Sequenced input: blood. The sequence derives from a woman between 55 and 75 years old in good health. CDR3 in DNA: TGTGCCAGCAGTGACCCCGGCGCGGTAGAATACAATGAGCAGTTCTTC. Translation: CASSDPGAVEYNEQFF. Full variable domain (missing parts from reference TRBV25-1 and TRBJ2-1): EADIYQTPRYLVIGTGKKITLECSQTMGHDKMYWYQQDPGMELHLIHYSYGVNSTEKGDLSSESTVSRIRTEHFPLTLESARPSHTSQYLCASSDPGAVEYNEQFFGPGTRLTVL.